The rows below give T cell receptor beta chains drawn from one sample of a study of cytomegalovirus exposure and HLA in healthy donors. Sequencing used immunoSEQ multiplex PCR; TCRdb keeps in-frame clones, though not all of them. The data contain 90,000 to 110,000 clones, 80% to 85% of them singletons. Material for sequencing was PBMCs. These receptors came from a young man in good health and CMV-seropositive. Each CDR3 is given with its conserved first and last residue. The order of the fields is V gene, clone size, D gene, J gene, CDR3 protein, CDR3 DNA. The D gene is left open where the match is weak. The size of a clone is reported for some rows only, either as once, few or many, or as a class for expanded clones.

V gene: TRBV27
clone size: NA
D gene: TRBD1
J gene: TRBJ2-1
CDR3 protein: CASSTPNPPDRAYNEQFF
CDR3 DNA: TGTGCCAGCAGTACTCCGAACCCCCCCGACAGGGCGTACAATGAGCAGTTCTTC

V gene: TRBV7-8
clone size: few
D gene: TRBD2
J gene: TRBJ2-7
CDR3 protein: CASSLVVSGGGWYEQYF
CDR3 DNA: TGTGCCAGCAGCTTAGTAGTTTCTGGGGGGGGATGGTACGAGCAGTACTTC

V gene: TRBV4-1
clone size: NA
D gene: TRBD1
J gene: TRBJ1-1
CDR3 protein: CASSRTSGGAFF
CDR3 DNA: TGCGCCAGCAGCCGAACTTCAGGGGGAGCTTTCTTT

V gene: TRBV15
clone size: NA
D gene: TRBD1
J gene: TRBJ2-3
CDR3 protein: CATSVQGDTQYF
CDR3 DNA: TGTGCCACCAGCGTACAGGGGGATACGCAGTATTTT

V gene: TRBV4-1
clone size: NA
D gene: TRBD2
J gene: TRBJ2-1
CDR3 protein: CASSQEPSGGPYNEQFF
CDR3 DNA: TGCGCCAGCAGCCAAGAGCCTAGCGGGGGACCCTACAATGAGCAGTTCTTC

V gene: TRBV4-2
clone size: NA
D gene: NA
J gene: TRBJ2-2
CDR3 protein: CASSQFQRPELFF
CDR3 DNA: TGTGCCAGCAGCCAATTCCAGCGGCCGGAGCTGTTTTTT

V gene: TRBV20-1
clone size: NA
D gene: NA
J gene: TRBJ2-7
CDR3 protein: CSADRGEQYF
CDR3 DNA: TGCAGTGCTGACCGGGGCGAGCAGTACTTC

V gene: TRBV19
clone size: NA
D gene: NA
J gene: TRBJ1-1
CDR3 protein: CASSISGTRTEAFF
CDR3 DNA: TGTGCCAGTAGTATTAGCGGGACGAGGACTGAAGCTTTCTTT

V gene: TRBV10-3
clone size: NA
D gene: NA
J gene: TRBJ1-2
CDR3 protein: CAISESEEYGYTF
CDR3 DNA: TGTGCCATCAGTGAGTCTGAGGAATATGGCTACACCTTC

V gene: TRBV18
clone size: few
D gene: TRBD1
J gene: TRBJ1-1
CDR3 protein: CASSPGQAEAFF
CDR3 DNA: TGTGCCAGCTCACCGGGACAGGCTGAAGCTTTCTTT

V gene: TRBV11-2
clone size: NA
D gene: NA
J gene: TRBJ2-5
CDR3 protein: CASSLPQTQYF
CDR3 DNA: TGTGCCAGCAGCCTTCCCCAGACCCAGTACTTC

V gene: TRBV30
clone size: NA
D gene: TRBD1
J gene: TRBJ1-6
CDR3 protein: CAWDRGRIHNSPLHF
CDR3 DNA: TGTGCCTGGGACAGGGGGCGCATCCATAATTCACCCCTCCACTTT

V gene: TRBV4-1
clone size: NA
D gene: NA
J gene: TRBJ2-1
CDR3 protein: CASSQDMGFVRGAREQFF
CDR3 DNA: TGCGCCAGCAGCCAAGATATGGGTTTTGTTCGCGGGGCTCGGGAGCAGTTCTTC

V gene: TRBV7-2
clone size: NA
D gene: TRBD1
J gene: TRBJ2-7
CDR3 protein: CASSHSPGQSNEQYF
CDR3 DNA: TGTGCCAGCAGCCACTCCCCGGGACAGAGTAACGAGCAGTACTTC

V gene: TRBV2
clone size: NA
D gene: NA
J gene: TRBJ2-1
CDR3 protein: CASGREEQFF
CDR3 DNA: TGTGCCAGCGGCCGGGAAGAGCAGTTCTTC

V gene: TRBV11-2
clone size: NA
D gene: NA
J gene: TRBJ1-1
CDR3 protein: CASSLVAGRAEAFF
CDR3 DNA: TGTGCCAGCAGCTTAGTGGCAGGGCGAGCTGAAGCTTTCTTT

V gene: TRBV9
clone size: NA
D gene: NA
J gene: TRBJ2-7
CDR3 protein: CASSVGTEISYEQYF
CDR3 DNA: TGTGCCAGCAGCGTAGGGACAGAGATCTCCTACGAGCAGTACTTC

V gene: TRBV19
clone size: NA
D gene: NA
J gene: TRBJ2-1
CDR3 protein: CASSIRGGPNEQFF
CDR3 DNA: TGTGCCAGTAGTATAAGGGGGGGCCCCAATGAGCAGTTCTTC

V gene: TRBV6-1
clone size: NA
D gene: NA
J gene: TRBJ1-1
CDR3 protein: CASTFGATFTEAFF
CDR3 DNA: TGTGCCAGCACCTTTGGGGCTACTTTTACTGAAGCTTTCTTT